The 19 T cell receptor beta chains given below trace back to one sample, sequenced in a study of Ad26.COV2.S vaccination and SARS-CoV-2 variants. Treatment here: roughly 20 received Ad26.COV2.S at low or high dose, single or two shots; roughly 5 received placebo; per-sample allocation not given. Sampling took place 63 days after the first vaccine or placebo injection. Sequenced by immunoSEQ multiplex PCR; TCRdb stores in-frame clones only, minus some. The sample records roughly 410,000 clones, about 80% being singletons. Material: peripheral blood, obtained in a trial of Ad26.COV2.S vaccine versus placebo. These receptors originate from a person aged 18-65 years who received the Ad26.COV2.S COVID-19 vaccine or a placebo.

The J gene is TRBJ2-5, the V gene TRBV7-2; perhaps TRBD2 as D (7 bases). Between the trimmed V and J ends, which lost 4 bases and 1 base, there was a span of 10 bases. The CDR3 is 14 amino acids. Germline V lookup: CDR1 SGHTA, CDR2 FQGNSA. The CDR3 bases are TGTGCCAGCAGCTGGGCGGGGGCCCAAGAGACCCAGTACTTC. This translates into CASSWAGAQETQYF.

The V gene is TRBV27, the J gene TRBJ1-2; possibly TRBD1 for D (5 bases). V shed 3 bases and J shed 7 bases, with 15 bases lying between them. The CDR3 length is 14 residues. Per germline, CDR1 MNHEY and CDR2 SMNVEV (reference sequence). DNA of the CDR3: TGTGCCAGCAGTTTCCTGGACAAGAAAGGTGGCTACACCTTC. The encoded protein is CASSFLDKKGGYTF.

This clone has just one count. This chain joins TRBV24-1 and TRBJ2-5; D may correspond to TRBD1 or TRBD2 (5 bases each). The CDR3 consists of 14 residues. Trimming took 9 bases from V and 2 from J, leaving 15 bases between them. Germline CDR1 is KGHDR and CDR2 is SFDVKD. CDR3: CATSEGRKQETQYF. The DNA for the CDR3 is TGTGCCACCTCCGAGGGACGCAAGCAAGAGACCCAGTACTTC.

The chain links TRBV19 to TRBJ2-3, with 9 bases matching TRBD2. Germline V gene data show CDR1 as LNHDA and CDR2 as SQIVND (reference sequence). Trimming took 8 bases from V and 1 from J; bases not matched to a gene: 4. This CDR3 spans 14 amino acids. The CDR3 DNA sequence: TGTGCCAGTCAGCGGGGGGATCGCACAGATACGCAGTATTTT. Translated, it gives CASQRGDRTDTQYF.

CDR3 bases: TGTGCCAGCAGTTTTAAAAACTACGAGCAGTACTTC. Translating gives CASSFKNYEQYF. The V gene is TRBV12-3 or TRBV12-4, the J gene TRBJ2-7, with D uncertain. The V and J ends lost 3 bases and 3 bases respectively, with 6 bases between them. The CDR3 has 12 residues.

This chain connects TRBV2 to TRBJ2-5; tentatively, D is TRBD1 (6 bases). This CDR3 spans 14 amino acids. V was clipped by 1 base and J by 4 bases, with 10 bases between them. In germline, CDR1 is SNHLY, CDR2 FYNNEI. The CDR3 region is CASSEGGQGETQYF. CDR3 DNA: TGTGCCAGCAGTGAAGGGGGGCAGGGAGAGACCCAGTACTTC.

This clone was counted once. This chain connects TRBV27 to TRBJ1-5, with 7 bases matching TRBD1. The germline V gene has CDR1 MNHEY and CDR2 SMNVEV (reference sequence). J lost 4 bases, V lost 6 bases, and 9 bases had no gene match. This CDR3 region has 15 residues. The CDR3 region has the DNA TGTGCCAGCAGCCCCAAGACAGGGCTAAATCAGCCCCAGCATTTT. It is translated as CASSPKTGLNQPQHF.

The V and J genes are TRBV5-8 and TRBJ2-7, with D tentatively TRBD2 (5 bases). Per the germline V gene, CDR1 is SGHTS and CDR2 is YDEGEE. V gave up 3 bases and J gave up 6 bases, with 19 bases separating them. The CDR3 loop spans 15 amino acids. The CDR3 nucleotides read TGTGCCAGCAGCTATCTCCTAGCAATGGCTGGCGAGCAGTACTTC. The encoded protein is CASSYLLAMAGEQYF.

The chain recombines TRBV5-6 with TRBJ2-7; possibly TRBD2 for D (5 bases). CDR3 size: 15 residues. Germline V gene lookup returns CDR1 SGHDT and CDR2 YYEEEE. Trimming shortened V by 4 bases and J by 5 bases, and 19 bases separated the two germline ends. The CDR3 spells CASSRPSSRWDEQYF. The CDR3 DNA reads TGTGCCAGCAGCCGCCCTAGCAGTCGCTGGGACGAGCAGTACTTC.

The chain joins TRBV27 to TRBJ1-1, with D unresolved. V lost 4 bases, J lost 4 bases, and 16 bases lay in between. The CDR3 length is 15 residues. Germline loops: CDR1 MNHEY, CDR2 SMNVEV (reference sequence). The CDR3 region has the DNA TGTGCCAGCAGTTCCCTCGTGGACGTGACCACTGAAGCTTTCTTT. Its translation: CASSSLVDVTTEAFF.

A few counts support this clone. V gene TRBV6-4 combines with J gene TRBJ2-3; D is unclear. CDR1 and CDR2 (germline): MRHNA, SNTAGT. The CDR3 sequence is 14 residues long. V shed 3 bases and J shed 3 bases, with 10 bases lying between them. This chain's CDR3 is CASSELGETDTQYF. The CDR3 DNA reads TGTGCCAGCAGTGAATTAGGAGAGACAGATACGCAGTATTTT.

The CDR3 loop is CASTSTPRHMNTEAFF. The CDR3 coding sequence is TGTGCCAGCACCTCTACCCCTAGGCATATGAACACTGAAGCTTTCTTT. J is TRBJ1-1 and V is TRBV2; D is ambiguous. The V gene's germline CDR1 is SNHLY and CDR2 FYNNEI. CDR3 length equals 16 residues. Trimming removed 7 bases at V and 0 bases at J, with 18 bases between.

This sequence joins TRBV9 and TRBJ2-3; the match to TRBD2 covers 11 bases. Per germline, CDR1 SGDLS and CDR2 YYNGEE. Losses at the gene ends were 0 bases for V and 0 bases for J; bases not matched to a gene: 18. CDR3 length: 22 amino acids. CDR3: CASSVAGRVAGGRLWSTDTQYF. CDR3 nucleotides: TGTGCCAGCAGCGTAGCCGGGAGAGTAGCGGGGGGGAGGTTATGGAGCACAGATACGCAGTATTTT.

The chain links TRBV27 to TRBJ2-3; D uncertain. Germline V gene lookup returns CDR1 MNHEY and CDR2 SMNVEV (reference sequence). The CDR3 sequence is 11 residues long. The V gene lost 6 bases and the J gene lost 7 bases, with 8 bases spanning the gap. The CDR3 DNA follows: TGTGCCAGCAGCGCCGCTAATACGCAGTATTTT. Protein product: CASSAANTQYF.

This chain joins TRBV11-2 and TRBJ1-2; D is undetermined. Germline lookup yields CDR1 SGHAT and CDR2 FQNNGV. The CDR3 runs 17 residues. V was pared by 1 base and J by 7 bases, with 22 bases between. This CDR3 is CASSLAAGRRIPSGYTF. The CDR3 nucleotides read TGTGCCAGCAGCTTAGCTGCCGGGCGGAGGATCCCGAGTGGCTACACCTTC.

The DNA for the CDR3 is TGCAGTGCTAGTTCCCCCGACAGGGAGGGTGGGCAGTTCTTC. It is translated as CSASSPDREGGQFF. The J gene is TRBJ2-1, the V gene TRBV20-1; perhaps D is TRBD1 or TRBD2 (7 bases each). The CDR3 has 14 amino acids. V was cut by 3 bases and J by 12 bases, with 21 bases left in between. The V gene's germline CDR1 is DFQATT and CDR2 SNEGSKA (reference sequence).

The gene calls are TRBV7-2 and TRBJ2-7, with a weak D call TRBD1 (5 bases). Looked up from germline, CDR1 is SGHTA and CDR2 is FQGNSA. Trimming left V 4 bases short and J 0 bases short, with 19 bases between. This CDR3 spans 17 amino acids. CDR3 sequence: CASSSPLETVYSYEQYF. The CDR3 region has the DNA TGTGCCAGCAGCTCCCCTCTCGAGACAGTCTACTCCTACGAGCAGTACTTC.

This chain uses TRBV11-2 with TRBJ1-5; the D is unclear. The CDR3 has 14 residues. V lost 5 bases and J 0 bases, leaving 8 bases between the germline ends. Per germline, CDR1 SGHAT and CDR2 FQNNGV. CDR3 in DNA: TGTGCCAGCAGCCCCGCTTTTAGCAATCAGCCCCAGCATTTT. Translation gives CASSPAFSNQPQHF.

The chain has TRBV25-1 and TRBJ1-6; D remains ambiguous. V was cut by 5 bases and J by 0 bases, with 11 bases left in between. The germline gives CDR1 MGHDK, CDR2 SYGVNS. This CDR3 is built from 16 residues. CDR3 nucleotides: TGTGCCAGCAGTCCAATCCGGTTCTCCTATAATTCACCCCTCCACTTT. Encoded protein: CASSPIRFSYNSPLHF.